This T cell receptor beta chain was identified in a study of beta chain features in type 1 diabetes. Study-wide results and caveats: All four CD4+ subsets from Type 1 diabetes patients carried moderately but significantly shorter TCRB CDR3s. TCRB rearrangement may or may not be influenced by HLA type; here this remained unresolved. In comparison with healthy donors, patients had naive, central memory and Treg TCRB repertoires that appeared more similar.

Isolated RNA was reverse transcribed in full, so expressed TCRB transcripts were sequenced. Profiling relied on immunoSEQ multiplex PCR, and the TCRdb table lists in-frame clones only, not all of them. Counted here are about 240,000 clones, approximately 15% occurring once; the ten biggest clones make up approximately 0.02%. This clone was detected a few times. No antigen is known for it. V was trimmed by 4 bases and J by 4 bases, leaving 19 bases between them. This CDR3 is built from 17 residues. Germline lookup yields CDR1 LGHNA and CDR2 YNFKEQ. Via the markers CD45RO/CCR7/CD25/CD127/CD95/CD27, stem cell-like memory, regulatory, central memory and naive CD4+ cells were sorted.

This chain connects TRBV4-2 to TRBJ2-2, with D perhaps TRBD2 (7 bases). The TCR originated in a young man with type 1 diabetes. Sequencing was carried out using naive CD4+ T cells from blood. CDR3 sequence: CASSPNTWGGGTGELFF. Here the CDR3 DNA reads TGTGCCAGCAGCCCCAATACCTGGGGGGGCGGCACCGGGGAGCTGTTTTTT.